The 18 T cell receptor beta chains given below trace back to one sample, sequenced in a study of regulatory T cells in long-lasting Graves disease. Time point denoted: persistent/refractory GD, antithyroid drugs over 5 years with positive TRAb. PBMCs provided the RNA from which the TCR library was made. Building the TCR beta libraries relied on iRepertoire HTBI primers, and CDR3 regions underwent Arm-PCR. One entry per CDR3 protein, called by TCRdb with MiXCR from the multiplex PCR reads. The data hold fewer than 400,000 distinct CDR3 sequences, with less than 25% observed a single time. The specimen was peripheral blood mononuclear cells (PBMCs), collected when the disease was refractory, from a patient treated with antithyroid drugs. These receptors came from a female donor with Graves disease.

A note on this clonotype: This clone may be a read error of a much larger clone one base away. The chain is built from TRBV28 and TRBJ1-2; D may be TRBD1 (5 bases). The CDR3 extends over 14 amino acids. CDR1 and CDR2 from the germline V gene are MDHEN and SYDVKM. V shed 6 bases and J shed 2 bases, with 13 bases lying between them. The CDR3, as DNA: TGTGCCAGCAGAGCCTGTGGGGCAAACTATGGCTACACCTTC. It is translated as CASRACGANYGYTF.

In its sample, this clonotype was seen many times. The chain carries TRBV7-8 and TRBJ1-1, with a tentative D call TRBD1 (5 bases). The CDR3 has 17 amino acids. Germline V gives CDR1 SGHVS, CDR2 FQNEAQ. With 5 bases removed from V and 1 base from J, the gap between germline ends came to 20 bases. CDR3 DNA: TGTGCCAGCAGCCCGACCGACAATAGACAGAGGAACACTGAAGCTTTCTTT. Translation gives CASSPTDNRQRNTEAFF.

This clonotype came up a few times. The gene calls are TRBV30 and TRBJ1-4, with D possibly matching TRBD1 (5 bases). V shed 3 bases and J shed 8 bases, with 10 bases lying between them. CDR1 GTSNPN and CDR2 SVGIG come from the germline V gene (reference sequence). The CDR3 consists of 12 residues. CDR3 region: CAWSRRGEKLFF. CDR3 in DNA: TGTGCCTGGAGCCGGAGGGGAGAAAAACTGTTTTTT.

The chain carries TRBV19 and TRBJ2-7, with D possibly TRBD1 on 6 matching bases. V was pared by 4 bases and J by 6 bases, with 25 bases between. Germline loops: CDR1 LNHDA, CDR2 SQIVND (reference sequence). The CDR3 covers 17 residues. In nucleotides, the CDR3 is TGTGCCAGTAGTACCCCCGTGGGTCCCCGGCAGGGGAGCGAGCAGTACTTC. Translating gives CASSTPVGPRQGSEQYF. The whole variable domain, remainder taken from reference TRBV19 and TRBJ2-7, is DGGITQSPKYLFRKEGQNVTLSCEQNLNHDAMYWYRQDPGQGLRLIYYSQIVNDFQKGDIAEGYSVSREKKESFPLTVTSAQKNPTAFYLCASSTPVGPRQGSEQYFGPGTRLTVT.

This clonotype turned up a few times. The chain uses TRBV6-1 and TRBJ2-2, with D perhaps TRBD1 (5 bases). The CDR3 totals 14 residues. Trimming left V 3 bases short and J 4 bases short, with 9 bases between. CDR1 and CDR2 from the germline V gene are MNHNS and SASEGT. The CDR3 loop reads CASSDTGPTGELFF. In DNA form, the CDR3 reads TGTGCCAGCAGTGATACAGGACCCACCGGGGAGCTGTTTTTT.

The J gene is TRBJ2-6, the V gene TRBV19; the match to TRBD1 covers 7 bases. Germline assignment: CDR1 LNHDA and CDR2 SQIVND (reference sequence). This CDR3 region has 17 residues. J was trimmed by 0 bases and V by 7 bases; bases with no gene match: 9. The CDR3 sequence: CASTEQGLVSGANVLTF. CDR3 DNA: TGTGCCAGTACCGAACAGGGGTTGGTCTCTGGGGCCAACGTCCTGACTTTC.

This clonotype was counted at least ten times. The rearrangement uses TRBV2 and TRBJ1-5; 10 nucleotides match TRBD1. This CDR3 spans 15 amino acids. V shed 6 bases and J 2 bases; nucleotides not matched to a gene: 4. CDR1 and CDR2 (germline): SNHLY, FYNNEI. This CDR3 reads CASRDGQGGNQPQHF. Written as DNA, the CDR3 is TGTGCCAGCAGGGACGGACAGGGGGGCAATCAGCCCCAGCATTTT.

This clonotype appeared a few times. The V gene is TRBV24-1, the J gene TRBJ2-7; 8 bases map to TRBD1. CDR3 length: 16 amino acids. J lost 0 bases, V lost 4 bases, and 7 bases had no gene match. Germline CDR1 is KGHDR and CDR2 is SFDVKD. The CDR3 DNA is TGTGCCACCAGTGAGGCCCGGACAGGGCACTCCTACGAGCAGTACTTC. Its protein is CATSEARTGHSYEQYF.

There are many counts of this clonotype. V and J are TRBV6-4 and TRBJ1-6; possibly TRBD1 for D (5 bases). In germline, CDR1 is MRHNA, CDR2 SNTAGT. Deletions cut 6 bases from V and 7 bases from J, with 13 bases between. The CDR3 covers 14 residues. CDR3 sequence reads: CASSPSGTNSPLHF. For the CDR3, the DNA is TGTGCCAGCAGCCCCTCGGGGACGAATTCACCCCTCCACTTT.

This clonotype was seen repeatedly, ten times or more. The rearrangement links TRBV20-1 to TRBJ2-5, with TRBD1 identical over 7 bases. CDR1 and CDR2 from the germline V gene are DFQATT and SNEGSKA (reference sequence). The V gene end was trimmed by 3 bases and the J gene end by 3 bases; junction bases not matched to a gene: 13. The CDR3 is made up of 16 amino acids. The CDR3 sequence: CSARGHGTEGKETQYF. CDR3 nucleotide sequence: TGCAGTGCTAGGGGACACGGGACAGAGGGGAAAGAGACCCAGTACTTC.

The table lists this clonotype with a few counts. The chain recombines TRBV29-1 with TRBJ2-5, with 11 bases aligning to TRBD2. Germline CDR1 and CDR2: SQVTM and ANQGSEA. This CDR3 contains 14 residues. V shed 6 bases and J 4 bases; nucleotides not matched to a gene: 7. The CDR3 is CSVRTSGRGETQYF. The CDR3 bases are TGCAGCGTCCGAACTAGCGGGAGAGGAGAGACCCAGTACTTC.

This clonotype has more than one count but fewer than ten. This chain connects TRBV20-1 to TRBJ2-5; no clear D. V lost 6 bases, J lost 3 bases, and 8 bases lay in between. The germline V gene encodes CDR1 DFQATT and CDR2 SNEGSKA (reference sequence). This CDR3 region has 11 residues. The CDR3 loop reads CSASPKETQYF. The CDR3 DNA sequence: TGCAGTGCCTCCCCAAAAGAGACCCAGTACTTC.

This clonotype was seen only a few times. This chain uses TRBV7-3 with TRBJ2-7, with D possibly called TRBD1 or TRBD2 (5 bases each). There are 13 residues in the CDR3. Germline V gene sequence: CDR1 SGHTA, CDR2 FQGTGA. V lost 5 bases to trimming and J lost 7 bases, with 15 bases between them. CDR3: CASSPGTKGEQYF. The CDR3, as DNA: TGTGCCAGCAGCCCGGGGACGAAGGGAGAGCAGTACTTC.

Only one count was recorded for this clonotype. This could be a read error, since a much larger clone is one nucleotide away. The chain has TRBV12-3 or TRBV12-4 and TRBJ2-7; possible D gene TRBD2, 5 bases. The CDR3 contains 13 residues. The CDR3 nucleotides read TGTGCCAGCGCCATAGCGCAGACCTACAAGCAGTACTTC. Its protein is CASAIAQTYKQYF.

This clonotype has a count of ten or more. The V and J genes are TRBV29-1 and TRBJ1-2; the D is unclear. V gave up 4 bases and J gave up 6 bases, with 12 bases separating them. CDR1 and CDR2 from the germline V gene are SQVTM and ANQGSEA. The CDR3 is made up of 12 amino acids. The CDR3 here is CSVVGGVDGYTF. The CDR3 nucleotides read TGCAGCGTTGTAGGCGGAGTGGATGGCTACACCTTC.

V is TRBV20-1 and J is TRBJ2-7; D remains unclear. The CDR3 extends over 12 amino acids. From germline, CDR1 is DFQATT and CDR2 SNEGSKA (reference sequence). Between the trimmed V and J ends, which lost 6 bases and 4 bases, there was a span of 13 bases. The CDR3 DNA is TGCAGTGCCCTTTCCTGGGGTTACGAGCAGTACTTC. It yields the protein CSALSWGYEQYF.

This clonotype has a handful of counts. V usage is TRBV3-1 and J usage is TRBJ2-3; unclear D gene. Trimming shortened V by 2 bases and J by 6 bases, and 9 bases separated the two germline ends. CDR1 and CDR2 (germline): LGHDT, YNNKEL (reference sequence). The CDR3 runs 13 residues. The DNA for the CDR3 is TGTGCCAGCAGCCAACAAGGCGGCGATACGCAGTATTTT. This translates into CASSQQGGDTQYF.

This clonotype was seen many times. The chain links TRBV11-2 to TRBJ2-7, with 8 bases aligning to TRBD2. Trimming took 5 bases from V and 9 from J; bases not matched to a gene: 6. Germline V gives CDR1 SGHAT, CDR2 FQNNGV. CDR3 length: 12 residues. DNA for the CDR3: TGTGCCAGCAGCCCCCCCGGGGGGGGGCAGTACTTC. Protein sequence: CASSPPGGGQYF.